This note documents a single T cell receptor (beta chain) sequence. Its antigen is unknown. The sample belongs to a study of cytomegalovirus exposure and HLA in healthy donors. Across the study: In terms of ancestry, the Caucasian-associated cluster contained 75% to 90% of the roughly 400 genotyped donors.

Germline V lookup: CDR1 MNHEY, CDR2 SVGAGI. V lost 7 bases to trimming and J lost 4 bases, with 8 bases between them. The CDR3 has 12 residues. Study results and limitations: Earlier analysis yielded a pattern in which most TCR beta V segments were productive about 90% or about 30% of the time. Presence/absence analyses assumed roughly uniform sequencing depth across donors, which may not hold. Later, an analysis found that common viral pathogens appeared to be linked with several of the most significant clusters.

Use of 60 Vbeta and 13 Jbeta primers characterized the PCR. This table comes from immunoSEQ multiplex PCR, and its TCRdb copy is limited to in-frame clones, with some not included. The table records approximately 140,000 clones, 81% of them present only once. The clonotype originates from a man aged 18 to 30 in good health and CMV-seronegative. The sequencing sample was made of PBMCs. This chain joins TRBV6-5 and TRBJ1-5; no clear D gene. The CDR3 sequence: CASNNPNQPQHF. As DNA, the CDR3 is TGTGCCAGCAACAACCCGAATCAGCCCCAGCATTTT.